Listed here are 6 T cell receptor beta chains from one sample, sequenced in a study of long-term antiretroviral therapy in people with HIV. The authors ran the immunoSEQ assay, v3.0, at survey level. Generated by immunoSEQ multiplex PCR, the TCRdb table keeps only in-frame clones and is missing some. The table includes under 50,000 clones, 94% detected once. This specimen was unsorted PBMCs, taken approximately 9.1 years after starting antiretroviral therapy. Receptor source: a man aged 30 to 45 with HIV.

The chain links TRBV6-1 to TRBJ1-2; a possible D gene is TRBD1 (6 bases). This CDR3 is built from 14 residues. Germline CDR1 reads MNHNS; CDR2 reads SASEGT. Trimming removed 4 bases at V and 6 bases at J, with 15 bases between. For the CDR3, the DNA is TGTGCCAGCAGTGTACCACAGGGAGTCAATGGCTACACCTTC. It translates to CASSVPQGVNGYTF.

The chain carries TRBV6-5 and TRBJ1-2; 12 nucleotides align to TRBD1. V lost 4 bases to trimming and J lost 4 bases; unmatched junction nucleotides: 7. The germline V gene encodes CDR1 MNHEY and CDR2 SVGAGI. The CDR3 has 16 residues. CDR3 sequence (DNA): TGTGCCAGCAGTTCGCCTTGGGACAGGGGGCCCTATGGCTACACCTTC. Protein product: CASSSPWDRGPYGYTF.

The rearrangement links TRBV19 to TRBJ2-7; the match to TRBD1 covers 10 bases. The germline V gene has CDR1 LNHDA and CDR2 SQIVND (reference sequence). The CDR3 consists of 14 residues. V lost 5 bases, J lost 3 bases, and 4 bases stayed unmatched. CDR3 in DNA: TGTGCCAGTAGTGGACAGGGGGTAGACTACGAGCAGTACTTC. Its protein is CASSGQGVDYEQYF. The whole variable domain, remainder taken from reference TRBV19 and TRBJ2-7, is DGGITQSPKYLFRKEGQNVTLSCEQNLNHDAMYWYRQDPGQGLRLIYYSQIVNDFQKGDIAEGYSVSREKKESFPLTVTSAQKNPTAFYLCASSGQGVDYEQYFGPGTRLTVT.

The chain has TRBV18 and TRBJ2-1; D might be TRBD2 (6 bases). Trimming removed 3 bases at V and 10 bases at J, with 13 bases between. Germline V gene sequence: CDR1 KGHSH, CDR2 LQKENI. CDR3 size: 13 residues. CDR3 protein: CASSPRLAQEQFF. The DNA for the CDR3 is TGTGCCAGCTCACCCAGGCTAGCGCAGGAGCAGTTCTTC.

The rearrangement links TRBV7-9 to TRBJ2-2; D possibly uses TRBD1 or TRBD2 (5 bases each). The V end was cut by 5 bases, the J end by 0 bases, with 13 bases between. The germline V gene encodes CDR1 SEHNR and CDR2 FQNEAQ (reference sequence). The CDR3 spans 16 residues. The CDR3 region is CASSARGPSNTGELFF. Written as DNA, the CDR3 is TGTGCCAGCAGCGCCCGGGGACCGTCGAACACCGGGGAGCTGTTTTTT.

The V gene is TRBV27, the J gene TRBJ1-2; D perhaps matches TRBD1 (5 bases). The V gene lost 6 bases and the J gene lost 4 bases, with 15 bases spanning the gap. Germline CDR1 MNHEY, CDR2 SMNVEV (reference sequence). This CDR3 has 14 amino acids. The CDR3 DNA is TGTGCCAGCAGCCCCTTCCAGACAGTCTATGGCTACACCTTC. This gives the protein CASSPFQTVYGYTF.